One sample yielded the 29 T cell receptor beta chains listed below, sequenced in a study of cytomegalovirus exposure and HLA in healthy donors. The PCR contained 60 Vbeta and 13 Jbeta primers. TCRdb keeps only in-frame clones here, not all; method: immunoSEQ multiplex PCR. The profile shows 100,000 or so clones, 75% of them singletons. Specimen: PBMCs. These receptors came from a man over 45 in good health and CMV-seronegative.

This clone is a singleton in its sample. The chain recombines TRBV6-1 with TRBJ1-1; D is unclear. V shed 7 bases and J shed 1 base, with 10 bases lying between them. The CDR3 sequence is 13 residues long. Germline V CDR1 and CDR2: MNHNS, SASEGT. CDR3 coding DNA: TGTGCCAGCACCGAACTTAGGAACACTGAAGCTTTCTTT. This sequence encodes CASTELRNTEAFF.

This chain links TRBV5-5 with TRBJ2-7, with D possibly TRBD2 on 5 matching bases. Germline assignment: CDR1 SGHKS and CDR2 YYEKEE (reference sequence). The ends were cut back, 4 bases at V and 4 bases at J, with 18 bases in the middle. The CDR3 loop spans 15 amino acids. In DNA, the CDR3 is TGTGCCAGCAGCATCGTCTACCGCGGGCCTTACGAGCAGTACTTC. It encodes CASSIVYRGPYEQYF.

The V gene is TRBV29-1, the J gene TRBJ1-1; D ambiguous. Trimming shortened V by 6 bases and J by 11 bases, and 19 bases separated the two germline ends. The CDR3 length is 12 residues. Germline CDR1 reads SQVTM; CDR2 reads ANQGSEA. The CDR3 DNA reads TGCAGCGTCGGGGATCCTTCGGCGCAGGCTTTCTTT. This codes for CSVGDPSAQAFF.

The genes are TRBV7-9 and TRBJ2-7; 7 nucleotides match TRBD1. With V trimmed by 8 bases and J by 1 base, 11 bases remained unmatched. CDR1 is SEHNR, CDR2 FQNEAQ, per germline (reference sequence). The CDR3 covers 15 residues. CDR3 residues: CASGIGTVYSYEQYF. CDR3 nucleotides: TGTGCCAGCGGAATAGGGACAGTCTATTCCTACGAGCAGTACTTC.

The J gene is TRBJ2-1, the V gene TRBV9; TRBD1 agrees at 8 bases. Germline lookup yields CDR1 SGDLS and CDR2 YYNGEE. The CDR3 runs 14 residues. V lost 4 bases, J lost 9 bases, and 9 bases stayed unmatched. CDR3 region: CASSIGQGYGEQFF. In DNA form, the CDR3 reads TGTGCCAGCAGCATCGGACAGGGTTACGGTGAGCAGTTCTTC.

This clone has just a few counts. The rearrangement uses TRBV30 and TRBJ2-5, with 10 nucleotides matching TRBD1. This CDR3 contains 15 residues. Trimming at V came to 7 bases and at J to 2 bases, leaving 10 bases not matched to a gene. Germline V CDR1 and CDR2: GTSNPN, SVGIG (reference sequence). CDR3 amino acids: CASDLTGGDQETQYF. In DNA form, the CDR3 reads TGTGCCTCCGATTTGACAGGGGGCGATCAAGAGACCCAGTACTTC. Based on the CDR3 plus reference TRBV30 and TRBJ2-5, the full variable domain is SQTIHQWPATLVQPVGSPLSLECTVEGTSNPNLYWYRQAAGRGLQLLFYSVGIGQISSEVPQNLSASRPQDRQFILSSKKLLLSDSGFYLCASDLTGGDQETQYFGPGTRLLVL.

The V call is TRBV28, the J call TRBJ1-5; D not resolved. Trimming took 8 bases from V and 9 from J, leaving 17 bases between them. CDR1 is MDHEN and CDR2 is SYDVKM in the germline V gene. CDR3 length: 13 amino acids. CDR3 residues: CASLREGVGPQHF. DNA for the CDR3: TGTGCCAGCCTGCGGGAGGGTGTGGGGCCCCAGCATTTT.

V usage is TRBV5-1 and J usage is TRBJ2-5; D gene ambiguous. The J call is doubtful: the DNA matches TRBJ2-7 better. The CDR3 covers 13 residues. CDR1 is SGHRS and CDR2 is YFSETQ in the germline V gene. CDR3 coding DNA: TGCGCCAGCAGCCAACGCAATCTCAACGAGCAGTACTTC. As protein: CASSQRNLNEQYF.

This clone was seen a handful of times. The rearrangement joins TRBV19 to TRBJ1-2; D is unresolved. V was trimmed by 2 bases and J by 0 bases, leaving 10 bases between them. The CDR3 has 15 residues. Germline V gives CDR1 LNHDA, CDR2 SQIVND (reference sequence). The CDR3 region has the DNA TGTGCCAGTAGTATAAACCAACAGACTAACTATGGCTACACCTTC. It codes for CASSINQQTNYGYTF.

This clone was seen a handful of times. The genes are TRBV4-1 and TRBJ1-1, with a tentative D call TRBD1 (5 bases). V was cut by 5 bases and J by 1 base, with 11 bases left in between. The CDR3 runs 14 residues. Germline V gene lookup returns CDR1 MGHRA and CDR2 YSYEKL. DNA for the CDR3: TGCGCCAGCAGCACGTACGGGGGGAACACTGAAGCTTTCTTT. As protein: CASSTYGGNTEAFF.

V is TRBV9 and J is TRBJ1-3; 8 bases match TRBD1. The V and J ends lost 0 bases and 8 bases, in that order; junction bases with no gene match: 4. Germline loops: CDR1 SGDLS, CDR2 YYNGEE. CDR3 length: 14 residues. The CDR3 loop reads CASSVGQGKDTIYF. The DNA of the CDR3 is TGTGCCAGCAGCGTAGGACAGGGGAAGGACACCATATATTTT.

As DNA, the CDR3 is TGTGCCAGCAGCGTAGCCCCACAGGGCGAATCGTACAATGAGCAGTTCTTC. Its translation is CASSVAPQGESYNEQFF. The chain has TRBV9 and TRBJ2-1, with D possibly TRBD1 on 6 matching bases. Trimming pared 0 bases from V and 4 bases from J, leaving 17 bases between. Per the germline V gene, CDR1 is SGDLS and CDR2 is YYNGEE. The CDR3 covers 17 residues. Based on the CDR3 plus reference TRBV9 and TRBJ2-1, the full variable domain is DSGVTQTPKHLITATGQRVTLRCSPRSGDLSVYWYQQSLDQGLQFLIQYYNGEERAKGNILERFSAQQFPDLHSELNLSSLELGDSALYFCASSVAPQGESYNEQFFGPGTRLTVL.

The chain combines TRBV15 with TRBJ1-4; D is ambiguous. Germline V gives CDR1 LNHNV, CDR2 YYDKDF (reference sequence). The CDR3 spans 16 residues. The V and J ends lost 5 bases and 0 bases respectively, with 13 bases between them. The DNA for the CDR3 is TGTGCCACCAGCCGGTTCCGGGTGGCAACTAATGAAAAACTGTTTTTT. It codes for CATSRFRVATNEKLFF. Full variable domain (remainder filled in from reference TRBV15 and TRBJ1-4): DAMVIQNPRYQVTQFGKPVTLSCSQTLNHNVMYWYQQKSSQAPKLLFHYYDKDFNNEADTPDNFQSRRPNTSFCFLDIRSPGLGDTAMYLCATSRFRVATNEKLFFGSGTQLSVL.

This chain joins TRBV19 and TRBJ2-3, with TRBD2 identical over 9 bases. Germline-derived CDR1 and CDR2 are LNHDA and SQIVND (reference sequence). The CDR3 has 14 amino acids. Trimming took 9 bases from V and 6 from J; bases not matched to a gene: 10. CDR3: CASRVSGGRDTQYF. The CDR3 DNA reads TGTGCCAGCCGCGTCAGCGGGGGGCGGGATACGCAGTATTTT.

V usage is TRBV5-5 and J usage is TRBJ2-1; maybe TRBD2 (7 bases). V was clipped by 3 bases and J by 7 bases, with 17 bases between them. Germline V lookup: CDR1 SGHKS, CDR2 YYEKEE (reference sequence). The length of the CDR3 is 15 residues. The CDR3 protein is CASSSRGGGPNEQFF. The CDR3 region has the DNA TGTGCCAGCAGCTCGAGGGGGGGAGGGCCTAATGAGCAGTTCTTC.

The CDR3 loop reads CASSVRLVETQYF. As DNA, the CDR3 is TGTGCCAGCAGCGTTAGACTAGTAGAGACCCAGTACTTC. This chain links TRBV7-9 with TRBJ2-5; a possible D gene is TRBD2 (6 bases). Germline assignment: CDR1 SEHNR and CDR2 FQNEAQ (reference sequence). CDR3 size: 13 residues. V lost 5 bases and J 4 bases, leaving 11 bases between the germline ends.

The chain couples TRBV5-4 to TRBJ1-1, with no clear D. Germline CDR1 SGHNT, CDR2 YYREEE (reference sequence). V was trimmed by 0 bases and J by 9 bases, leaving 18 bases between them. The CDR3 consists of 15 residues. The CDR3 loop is CASSLELSGSGKAFF. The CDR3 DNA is TGTGCCAGCAGCTTGGAGTTAAGTGGTAGCGGGAAAGCTTTCTTT.

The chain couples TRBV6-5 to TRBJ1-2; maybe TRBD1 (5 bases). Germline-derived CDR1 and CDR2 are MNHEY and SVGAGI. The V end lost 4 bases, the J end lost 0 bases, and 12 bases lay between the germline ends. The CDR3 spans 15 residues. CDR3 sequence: CASSSPDIANYGYTF. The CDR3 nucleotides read TGTGCCAGCAGTTCTCCGGACATTGCTAACTATGGCTACACCTTC.

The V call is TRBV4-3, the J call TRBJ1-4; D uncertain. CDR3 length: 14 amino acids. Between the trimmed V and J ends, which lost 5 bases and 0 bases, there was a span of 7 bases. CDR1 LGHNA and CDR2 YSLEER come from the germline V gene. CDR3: CASSSVATNEKLFF. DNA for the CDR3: TGCGCCAGCAGCTCGGTCGCAACTAATGAAAAACTGTTTTTT.

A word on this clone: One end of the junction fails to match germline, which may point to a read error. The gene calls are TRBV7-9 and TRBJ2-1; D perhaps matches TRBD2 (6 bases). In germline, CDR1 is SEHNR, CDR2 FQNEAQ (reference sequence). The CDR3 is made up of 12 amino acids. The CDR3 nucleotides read TGTTCCAGCAGCTTATTGTCTAGGGGAGGGTTCTTC. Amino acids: CSSSLLSRGGFF.

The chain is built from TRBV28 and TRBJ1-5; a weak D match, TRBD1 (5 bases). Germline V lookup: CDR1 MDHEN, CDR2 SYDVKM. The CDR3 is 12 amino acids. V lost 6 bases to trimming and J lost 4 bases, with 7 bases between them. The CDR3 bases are TGTGCCAGCAGCGGGGGTAATCAGCCCCAGCATTTT. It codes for CASSGGNQPQHF.

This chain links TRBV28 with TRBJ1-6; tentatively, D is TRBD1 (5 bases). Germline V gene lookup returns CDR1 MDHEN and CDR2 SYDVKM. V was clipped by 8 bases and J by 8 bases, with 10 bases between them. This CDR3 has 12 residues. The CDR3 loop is CASRDSYSPLHF. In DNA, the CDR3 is TGTGCCAGCCGCGACAGTTATTCACCCCTCCACTTT. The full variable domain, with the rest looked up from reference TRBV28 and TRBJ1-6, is DVKVTQSSRYLVKRTGEKVFLECVQDMDHENMFWYRQDPGLGLRLIYFSYDVKMKEKGDIPEGYSVSREKKERFSLILESASTNQTSMYLCASRDSYSPLHFGNGTRLTVT.

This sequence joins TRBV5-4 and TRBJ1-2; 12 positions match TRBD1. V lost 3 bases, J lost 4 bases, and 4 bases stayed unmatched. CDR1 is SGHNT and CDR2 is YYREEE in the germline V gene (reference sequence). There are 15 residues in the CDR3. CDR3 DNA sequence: TGTGCCAGCAGCTCGGGACAGGGGGCGGGCTATGGCTACACCTTC. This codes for CASSSGQGAGYGYTF.

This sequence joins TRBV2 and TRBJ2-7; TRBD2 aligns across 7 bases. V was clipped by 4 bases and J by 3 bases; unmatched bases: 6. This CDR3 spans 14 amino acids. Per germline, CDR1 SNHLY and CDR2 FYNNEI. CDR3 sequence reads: CASSGTGTNYEQYF. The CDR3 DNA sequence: TGTGCCAGCAGTGGTACCGGGACTAACTACGAGCAGTACTTC.

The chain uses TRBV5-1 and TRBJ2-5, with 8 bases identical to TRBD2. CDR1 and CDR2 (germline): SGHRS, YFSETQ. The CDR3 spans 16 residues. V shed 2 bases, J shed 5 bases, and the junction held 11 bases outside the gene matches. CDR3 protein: CASSLYPGGLGETQYF. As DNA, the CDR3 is TGCGCCAGCAGCTTATATCCGGGGGGGCTCGGGGAGACCCAGTACTTC.

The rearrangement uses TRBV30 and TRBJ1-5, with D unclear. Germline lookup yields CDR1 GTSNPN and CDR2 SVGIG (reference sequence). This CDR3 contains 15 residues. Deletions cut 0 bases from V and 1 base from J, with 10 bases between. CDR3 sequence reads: CAWSVQPASNQPQHF. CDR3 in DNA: TGTGCCTGGAGTGTACAACCAGCGAGCAATCAGCCCCAGCATTTT.

The CDR3 nucleotides read TGTGCCAGCAGTTTATTTGGCGGAGACACCGGGGAGCTGTTTTTT. As protein: CASSLFGGDTGELFF. The rearrangement joins TRBV27 to TRBJ2-2; D is unresolved. V shed 1 base and J shed 3 bases, with 9 bases lying between them. Germline-derived CDR1 and CDR2 are MNHEY and SMNVEV (reference sequence). This CDR3 comprises 15 residues.

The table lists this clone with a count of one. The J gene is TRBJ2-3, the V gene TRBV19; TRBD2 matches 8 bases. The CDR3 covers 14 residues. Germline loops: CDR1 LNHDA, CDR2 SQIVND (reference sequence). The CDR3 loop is CATRRTSTTDTQYF. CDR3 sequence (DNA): TGTGCTACCAGGCGGACTAGCACTACAGATACGCAGTATTTT.

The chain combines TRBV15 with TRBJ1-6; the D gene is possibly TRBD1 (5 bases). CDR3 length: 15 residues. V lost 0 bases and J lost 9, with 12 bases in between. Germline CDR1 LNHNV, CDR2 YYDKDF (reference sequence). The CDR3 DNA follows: TGTGCCACCAGCAGAGAGCGGCAGGGTGGTTCACCCCTCCACTTT. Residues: CATSRERQGGSPLHF.